This T cell receptor (beta chain) came from a study of OX40 agonist ivuxolimab in advanced cancers. Broadly, across the study: The costimulatory receptor OX40 (CD134) was targeted by ivuxolimab, a fully human IgG2 agonistic monoclonal antibody. The paper reports the monotherapy dose-escalation portion (N of about 47 patients) of the phase I ivuxolimab trial. The point of sequencing TCRbeta in the periphery was to test whether ivuxolimab changed TCR sequence diversity and drove clonal T-cell expansion. Patients were allowed to have had prior anti-PD-1, anti-PD-L1 or anti-CTLA-4 therapy, and around two fifths of the dose-escalation patients had been treated with checkpoint inhibitors. Among the roughly 50 dose-escalation patients, 19 had hepatocellular carcinoma, approximately 15 melanoma, 9 renal cell carcinoma and 9 head and neck cancer. Partial responses were achieved by three dose-escalation patients, of whom one had hepatocellular carcinoma and two had cutaneous melanoma. In the dose-escalation cohort, 75% to 85% of patients were male, and the mean age was roughly 60 years with a range of roughly 20 to 79. Intravenous ivuxolimab was administered to patients every 2 weeks at six dose levels: 0.01, 0.1, 0.3, 1.5, 3 and 10 mg/kg. On the study overall, not on this receptor specifically: At doses of 0.1 to 3.0 mg/kg, clonal expansion of both CD4+ and CD8+ T cells in blood was seen between baseline and week 6. After ivuxolimab, more expanded clones were found on average in CD8+ T cells than in CD4+ T cells. In the 0.1-3.0 mg/kg groups, partial responders were among the patients with the lowest normalized peripheral clonal expansion, particularly in CD8+ T cells. The antigen specificity of the peripheral T cells that underwent clonal expansion was not determined. Low levels of normalized T-cell clonal expansion were also shown by some nonresponding patients.

Patients with a history of autoimmune disease or receiving systemic immunosuppression were excluded from the trial. Peripheral blood for TCR sequencing was collected from all dose cohorts at baseline, on cycle 4 day 1, and on cycle 7 day 1. The samples were taken from a phase I, first-in-human, multicenter, open-label dose-escalation trial of ivuxolimab. Adults with locally advanced or metastatic melanoma, renal cell carcinoma, hepatocellular carcinoma or head and neck squamous cell carcinoma were enrolled in the trial. Before TCR sequencing, CD4+ and CD8+ T cells were separately sorted from peripheral blood. Genomic DNA was isolated from the sorted cells so that the TCRbeta CDR3 region could be sequenced. The immunoSEQ Assay was used for sequencing of TCRbeta CDR3 regions. TCRdb stores this immuneACCESS table with in-frame sequences only. Part of the clones is absent; in the studies checked, under half of the shortfall reflects unresolved V genes, and no reason is known for the rest. The sample records 72,000 or so clones, around 90% of which are singletons. The ten largest clones take up approximately 0.92% of the sample.

Counted from cysteine to phenylalanine, this CDR3 has 13 amino acids. The kept DNA is CDR3 alone, 39 bases in frame from the first base. The V end loses 11 bases and the J end loses 11 bases, and a stretch of 24 bases separates them. According to the germline V gene, CDR1 reads ENHRY and CDR2 reads SYGVKD. To note about this clone: Its cognate antigen has yet to be identified. Base quality data are lacking; no much larger clone is found one base away.

Sequencing was performed on CD4+ or CD8+ T cells sorted from blood, taken in a trial of the OX40 agonist ivuxolimab. The chain is assembled from TRBV10-3 and TRBJ1-2; the D gene is possibly TRBD1, with 5 bases matching. This TCR came from an adult with an advanced solid tumor such as melanoma, head and neck, liver or kidney cancer. This receptor has the CDR3 CASLGGAGPGYTF. The nucleotide sequence is given as TGTGCCTCCTTGGGAGGGGCAGGCCCAGGGTACACCTTC.